The clone carrying this TCR beta chain was detected once. This sample stems from a study of blood T cell repertoires in COVID-19. Study-level information: From T cells, B-cell-depleted T cells, or PBMCs came the material, which was cDNA or gDNA.

V shed 0 bases, J shed 5 bases, and the junction held 10 bases outside the gene matches. Germline CDR1 reads LGHDT; CDR2 reads YNNKEL (reference sequence). CDR3 length: 18 residues. In the authors' methods: Cell counts per sample came from amplifying reference gene primers. Assay: immunoSEQ multiplex PCR; the TCRdb copy retains only in-frame clones and omits some. V and J calls plus clone size are reproduced from that table; the DNA served to infer D and trimming. The sample has roughly 230,000 clones, less than 90% seen once. Sequencing used peripheral blood. The sequence was collected from a man aged 70 or older with acute or convalescent COVID-19. This chain uses TRBV3-1 (or the pseudogene TRBV3-2) with TRBJ2-1; 10 bases are shared with TRBD2. CDR3 DNA sequence: TGTGCCAGCAGCCAAGAAAGGTTGGCTAGCGGGAGCCACAATGAGCAGTTCTTC. This codes for CASSQERLASGSHNEQFF.